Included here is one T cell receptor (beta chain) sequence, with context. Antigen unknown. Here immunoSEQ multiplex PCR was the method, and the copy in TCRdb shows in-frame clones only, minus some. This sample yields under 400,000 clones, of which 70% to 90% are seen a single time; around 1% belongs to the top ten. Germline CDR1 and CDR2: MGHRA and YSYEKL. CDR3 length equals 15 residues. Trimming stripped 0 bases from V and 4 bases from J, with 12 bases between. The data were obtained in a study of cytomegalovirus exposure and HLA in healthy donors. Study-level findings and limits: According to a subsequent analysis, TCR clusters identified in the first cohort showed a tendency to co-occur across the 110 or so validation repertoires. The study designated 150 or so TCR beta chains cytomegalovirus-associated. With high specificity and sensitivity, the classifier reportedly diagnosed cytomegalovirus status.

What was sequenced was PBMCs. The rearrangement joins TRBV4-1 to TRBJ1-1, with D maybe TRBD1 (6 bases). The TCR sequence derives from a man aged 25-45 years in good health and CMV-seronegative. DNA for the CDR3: TGCGCCAGCAGCCAAGACACCGGACAGACCACTGAAGCTTTCTTT. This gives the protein CASSQDTGQTTEAFF.